What follows is one T cell receptor beta chain and its context. Its antigen is unidentified. The data were produced by immunoSEQ multiplex PCR, yet TCRdb's version contains in-frame clones alone and is incomplete. The data show roughly 700,000 clones, roughly 90% seen once. Regarding treatment: 15 to 20 received Ad26.COV2.S at low or high dose, single or two shots; about five received placebo; per-sample allocation not given. Samples analyzed were those drawn on day 63 after the first vaccine or placebo injection. This sample stems from a study of Ad26.COV2.S vaccination and SARS-CoV-2 variants. Study-wide findings and caveats: Substantial post-vaccination breadth of spike-specific CD8+ and CD4+ T cell responses was reported. Placebo recipients had lower spike-specific TCR breadth than vaccine recipients.

The source material was peripheral blood, sampled in a trial of Ad26.COV2.S vaccine versus placebo. The sequence derives from a person between 18 and 65 years old who received the Ad26.COV2.S COVID-19 vaccine or a placebo.

The DNA for the CDR3 is TGTGCCAGCAGTTCCTCGGGACTAGCGGCCTACAATGAGCAGTTCTTC. This encodes CASSSSGLAAYNEQFF. The chain has TRBV6-5 and TRBJ2-1, with TRBD2 identical over 11 bases. J lost 2 bases, V lost 4 bases, and 4 bases had no gene match. This CDR3 region has 16 residues. CDR1 is MNHEY and CDR2 is SVGAGI in the germline V gene.